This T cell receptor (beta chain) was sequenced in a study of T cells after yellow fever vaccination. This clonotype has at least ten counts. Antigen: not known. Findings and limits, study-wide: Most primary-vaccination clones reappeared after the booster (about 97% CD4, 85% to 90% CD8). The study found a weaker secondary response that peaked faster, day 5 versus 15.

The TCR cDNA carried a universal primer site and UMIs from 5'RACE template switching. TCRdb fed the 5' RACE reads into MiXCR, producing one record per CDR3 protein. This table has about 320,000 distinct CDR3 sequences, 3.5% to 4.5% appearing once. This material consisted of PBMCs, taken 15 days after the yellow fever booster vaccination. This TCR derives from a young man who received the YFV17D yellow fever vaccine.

CDR3 in DNA: TGTGCCAGCAGCTCACCCGGACTAGCGGGGGGTCGCGCCTACAATGAGCAGTTCTTC. Translated, it gives CASSSPGLAGGRAYNEQFF. The gene calls are TRBV9 and TRBJ2-1; TRBD2 matches at 14 bases. This CDR3 spans 19 amino acids. The V gene's germline CDR1 is SGDLS and CDR2 YYNGEE. The V and J ends lost 4 bases and 2 bases, in that order; junction bases with no gene match: 11.